This T cell receptor beta chain was captured by sequencing in a study of early T cells in non-severe SARS-CoV-2 infection. Study in general: The study sequenced bulk RNA from unsorted whole blood, with chains unpaired.

Unique molecular identifiers (one per individual cDNA molecule) were attached. TCRdb re-derived calls from the 5' RACE reads in MiXCR, one entry per CDR3 protein. Of approximately 79,000 distinct CDR3 sequences in the sample, roughly 13% are singletons; the top ten hold approximately 1%. Overall study findings and caveats: The VDJdb matching leaned toward anti-spike CD8 responses and overlooked private and CD4 specificities.

This clonotype has a handful of counts. Its target is unknown. Germline-derived CDR1 and CDR2 are MNHEY and SMNVEV (reference sequence). This CDR3 comprises 18 residues. The V end was cut by 2 bases, the J end by 1 base, with 20 bases between. This TCR was recovered from an adult who was a healthcare worker with PCR-confirmed SARS-CoV-2 infection or an uninfected control (not recorded which). J is TRBJ2-5 and V is TRBV27; TRBD1 is a possible D gene (5 bases). Sequenced material: whole blood. CDR3 loop: CASSLRGSARKLQETQYF. The CDR3, as DNA: TGTGCCAGCAGTTTAAGGGGAAGCGCCAGGAAACTCCAAGAGACCCAGTACTTC.